This T cell receptor beta chain was profiled in a study of T cells in Graves' hyperthyroidism and ophthalmopathy. In its sample, this clonotype was seen a few times. Researchers took RNA transcripts and amplified the TCR beta CDR3 regions from them. Primed by the HTBI set, a first-round RT-PCR was run on the TCR CDR3. In TCRdb, the multiplex PCR reads were re-called with MiXCR into one record per CDR3 protein. The table records some 370,000 distinct CDR3 sequences, 11% to 15% of them present only once. After removal of 0 bases from V and 6 bases from J, the junction contained 4 bases not matched to a gene. CDR1 and CDR2 from the germline V gene are SGDLS and YYNGEE. This CDR3 is 15 amino acids long.

The TCR sequence derives from a man between 45 and 60 years old with Graves' ophthalmopathy. Sequencing was carried out using blood. The chain joins TRBV9 to TRBJ2-2; 8 bases map to TRBD2. The CDR3 nucleotides read TGTGCCAGCAGCGTAGGGGGGCGGGGGGCCGGGGAGCTGTTTTTT. Its protein is CASSVGGRGAGELFF.